Each of the 3 T cell receptor beta chains below was sequenced from the same sample in a study of blood T cell repertoires in COVID-19. Profiled with immunoSEQ multiplex PCR; TCRdb holds only in-frame clones, not every one. The sample consists of around 270,000 clones, around four fifths of them appearing once. Sequencing input: peripheral blood. These receptors were obtained from a man aged 55 to 70 with acute or convalescent COVID-19.

This chain connects TRBV11-2 to TRBJ1-1; weak D call: TRBD1 (6 bases). From germline, CDR1 is SGHAT and CDR2 FQNNGV. The length of the CDR3 is 14 residues. The V and J ends lost 5 bases and 2 bases respectively, with 12 bases between them. In DNA, the CDR3 is TGTGCCAGCAGCCTCGGGACACTCAACACTGAAGCTTTCTTT. Encoded protein: CASSLGTLNTEAFF.

The gene calls are TRBV7-9 and TRBJ1-2, with a possible D match to TRBD1 (6 bases). V lost 5 bases and J lost 7, with 14 bases in between. The CDR3 covers 13 residues. The germline V gene encodes CDR1 SEHNR and CDR2 FQNEAQ (reference sequence). The CDR3 DNA follows: TGTGCCAGCAGCCGGGGGGACATTCGTGGCTACACCTTC. It encodes CASSRGDIRGYTF.

V and J are TRBV12-3 or TRBV12-4 and TRBJ1-2, with a weak D call TRBD1 (5 bases). The CDR3 totals 13 residues. The V end lost 3 bases, the J end lost 8 bases, and 13 bases lay between the germline ends. The CDR3 sequence is CASSLEGIGGYTF. CDR3 coding DNA: TGTGCCAGCAGTTTGGAGGGGATCGGGGGCTACACCTTC.